A single T cell receptor beta chain is shown here with its context. Its antigen is unidentified. This entry comes from a study of neoadjuvant anti-PD-1 for oral cavity cancer. Whole-study findings and limits: Pretreatment Treg/Th17 ratio correlated inversely with post-treatment tumor clonality. PBMC Gini-index clonality exceeded responders' in non-responders post-nivolumab.

The protocol was immunoSEQ multiplex PCR, while the TCRdb copy is restricted to in-frame clones and leaves out a portion. Of 6,000 to 8,500 clones in the sample, roughly 60% were seen once. CDR1 and CDR2 (germline): SGHTS, YDEGEE. The CDR3 is made up of 15 amino acids. V lost 4 bases and J lost 1, with 14 bases in between. Time point defined: after neoadjuvant nivolumab, at surgical resection. Patients were newly diagnosed with stage II-IVA oral cavity squamous cell carcinoma without prior systemic or radiation treatment. PBMCs were not maintained or expanded in culture before analysis. The rearrangement uses TRBV5-8 and TRBJ1-2, with a tentative D call TRBD1 (5 bases). This TCR was sampled from a person between 40 and 85 years old with oral cavity squamous cell carcinoma. Sequenced material: PBMCs, taken after nivolumab (anti-PD-1) treatment. In nucleotides, the CDR3 is TGTGCCAGCAGCCGCCTCGACAGCTATAACTATGGCTACACCTTC. Protein sequence: CASSRLDSYNYGYTF.